A single sample is the source of the 7 T cell receptor beta chains below, sequenced in a study of a mutant IDH1 vaccine in newly diagnosed glioma. Produced via immunoSEQ multiplex PCR; TCRdb's table is partial and in-frame only. Of around 60,000 clones detected, approximately 84% appear once; the ten largest clones hold under 4.5%. Time point described: week 23, last vaccination. The vaccine gave 300 ug of a 20-mer mutant IDH1 peptide subcutaneously per dose. No cognate antigen is known for these TCRs. This specimen was PBMCs, taken from a glioma patient whose treatment included an IDH1 peptide vaccine. Receptors originate from a man in his thirties or forties with glioma.

The chain joins TRBV9 to TRBJ2-5, with 8 positions matching TRBD2. With 0 bases clipped from V and 3 bases from J, the junction kept 1 base outside the gene matches. This CDR3 has 14 residues. Germline CDR1 SGDLS, CDR2 YYNGEE. Here the CDR3 reads CASSVGSGEETQYF. The CDR3 region has the DNA TGTGCCAGCAGCGTAGGTAGCGGGGAAGAGACCCAGTACTTC. Complete variable domain (other parts from reference TRBV9 and TRBJ2-5): DSGVTQTPKHLITATGQRVTLRCSPRSGDLSVYWYQQSLDQGLQFLIQYYNGEERAKGNILERFSAQQFPDLHSELNLSSLELGDSALYFCASSVGSGEETQYFGPGTRLLVL.

This chain uses TRBV28 with TRBJ2-5, with 11 bases lining up with TRBD2. Unmatched junction bases numbered 4, after V lost 2 bases and J lost 5 bases. Germline CDR1 is MDHEN and CDR2 is SYDVKM. The CDR3 totals 15 residues. The CDR3 DNA is TGTGCCAGCAGTTTAACCGCTAGCGGGGGGGAGACCCAGTACTTC. This gives the protein CASSLTASGGETQYF.

The J gene is TRBJ1-5, the V gene TRBV7-8, with unresolved D. The CDR3 extends over 18 amino acids. Looked up from germline, CDR1 is SGHVS and CDR2 is FQNEAQ. The V and J ends lost 2 bases and 3 bases respectively, with 20 bases between them. The CDR3 DNA follows: TGTGCCAGCAGCTTATTGAAGCCTGGGCCAGCAAACAATCAGCCCCAGCATTTT. It translates to CASSLLKPGPANNQPQHF.

This sequence joins TRBV2 and TRBJ2-6; D gene uncertain. The CDR3 spans 15 residues. Germline V gives CDR1 SNHLY, CDR2 FYNNEI. V was pared by 5 bases and J by 4 bases, with 12 bases between. The CDR3 protein is CASSSMVGGANVLTF. The CDR3 nucleotides are TGTGCCAGCAGTTCGATGGTCGGGGGGGCCAACGTCCTGACTTTC.

The chain is built from TRBV6-1 and TRBJ1-1; D is ambiguous. From germline, CDR1 is MNHNS and CDR2 SASEGT. The CDR3 totals 13 residues. V lost 1 base to trimming and J lost 1 base, with 4 bases between them. CDR3 coding DNA: TGTGCCAGCAGTGAAGACAGGAACACTGAAGCTTTCTTT. This encodes CASSEDRNTEAFF.

The J gene is TRBJ2-5, the V gene TRBV18; no definite D call. This CDR3 spans 13 amino acids. From germline, CDR1 is KGHSH and CDR2 LQKENI. V dropped 6 bases and J dropped 2 bases, with 10 bases sitting between them. For the CDR3, the DNA is TGTGCCAGCTCGCCCGGGTTACAAGAGACCCAGTACTTC. Its protein is CASSPGLQETQYF.

V usage is TRBV27 and J usage is TRBJ2-7; TRBD2 is a possible D gene (6 bases). Germline V lookup: CDR1 MNHEY, CDR2 SMNVEV (reference sequence). V lost 2 bases to trimming and J lost 3 bases, with 11 bases between them. The CDR3 consists of 14 residues. For the CDR3, the DNA is TGTGCCAGCAGTTTAAATGTCGGGGGCTACGAGCAGTACTTC. This encodes CASSLNVGGYEQYF.